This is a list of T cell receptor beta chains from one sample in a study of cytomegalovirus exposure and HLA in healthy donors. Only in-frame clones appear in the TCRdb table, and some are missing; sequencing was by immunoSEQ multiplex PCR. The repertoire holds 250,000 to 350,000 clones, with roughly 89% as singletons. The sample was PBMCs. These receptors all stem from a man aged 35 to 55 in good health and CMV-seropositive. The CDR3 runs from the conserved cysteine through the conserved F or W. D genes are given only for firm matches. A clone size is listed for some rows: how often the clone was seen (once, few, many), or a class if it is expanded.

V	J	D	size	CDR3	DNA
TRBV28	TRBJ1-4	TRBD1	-	CASSLTQGKEKLFF	TGTGCCAGCAGTTTGACACAGGGGAAAGAAAAACTGTTTTTT
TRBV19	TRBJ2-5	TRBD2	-	CASSTRLAASLKETQYF	TGTGCCAGTAGTACACGACTAGCGGCATCACTAAAAGAGACCCAGTACTTC
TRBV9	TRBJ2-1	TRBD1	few	CASSTGTGGHEQFF	TGTGCCAGCAGCACCGGGACAGGGGGCCATGAGCAGTTCTTC
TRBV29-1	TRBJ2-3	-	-	CSVEPQGTSTDTQYF	TGCAGCGTTGAACCCCAGGGAACCAGCACAGATACGCAGTATTTT
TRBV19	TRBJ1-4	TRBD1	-	CASSTGGTTNEKLFF	TGTGCCAGCTCGACAGGGGGTACAACTAATGAAAAACTGTTTTTT
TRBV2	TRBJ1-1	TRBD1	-	CASITLRDRGRGTEAFF	TGTGCCAGCATCACTCTCCGGGACAGGGGGCGAGGCACTGAAGCTTTCTTT
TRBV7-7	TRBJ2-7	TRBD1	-	CASSLGTGNYEQYF	TGTGCTAGCAGCTTAGGGACAGGCAACTACGAGCAGTACTTC
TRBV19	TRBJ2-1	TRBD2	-	CASSMGGLAGYNEQFF	TGTGCCAGTAGTATGGGGGGACTAGCGGGATACAATGAGCAGTTCTTC
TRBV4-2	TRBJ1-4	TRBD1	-	CASSQIPGGGITPWSNEKLFF	TGTGCCAGCAGCCAAATCCCAGGGGGCGGGATAACCCCATGGTCTAATGAAAAACTGTTTTTT
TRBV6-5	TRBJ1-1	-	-	CASRVTTGSGKAFF	TGTGCCAGCAGAGTAACAACAGGGAGCGGGAAAGCTTTCTTT
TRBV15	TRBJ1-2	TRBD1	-	CATSHPGTGDDYGYTF	TGTGCCACCAGCCATCCCGGGACAGGGGATGACTATGGCTACACCTTC
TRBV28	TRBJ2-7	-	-	CASSLNSGGHYEQYF	TGTGCCAGCAGTTTAAATAGCGGTGGGCACTACGAGCAGTACTTC
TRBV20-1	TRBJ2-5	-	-	CSAKETQYF	TGCAGCGCGAAAGAGACCCAGTACTTC
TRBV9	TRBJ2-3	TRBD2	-	CASSVGASGSTDTQYF	TGTGCCAGCAGCGTAGGGGCTAGCGGGAGCACAGATACGCAGTATTTT
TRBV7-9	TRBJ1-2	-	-	CASSSTEDYGYTF	TGTGCCAGCAGCTCGACAGAGGACTATGGCTACACCTTC
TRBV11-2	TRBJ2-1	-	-	CASSVGTASYNEQFF	TGTGCCAGCAGCGTCGGGACTGCCTCCTACAATGAGCAGTTCTTC
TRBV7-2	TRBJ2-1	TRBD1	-	CASSTSPGQGTDEQFF	TGTGCCAGCAGCACTTCCCCGGGACAGGGGACCGATGAGCAGTTCTTC
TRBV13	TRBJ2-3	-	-	CATLAPDTQYF	TGTGCCACCTTAGCGCCAGATACGCAGTATTTT
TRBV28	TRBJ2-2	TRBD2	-	CASSGGLAGGPGELFF	TGTGCCAGCAGTGGGGGACTAGCGGGAGGGCCCGGGGAGCTGTTTTTT
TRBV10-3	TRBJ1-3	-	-	CAIGDRIVGNTIYF	TGTGCCATCGGAGACAGGATCGTCGGAAACACCATATATTTT
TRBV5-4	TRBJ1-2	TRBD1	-	CASSSTTGGVFGYTF	TGTGCCAGCAGCTCAACGACAGGGGGCGTATTTGGCTACACCTTC
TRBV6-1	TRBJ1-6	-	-	CATPAWGRGGSPLHF	TGTGCCACCCCCGCCTGGGGCAGGGGTGGTTCACCCCTCCACTTT
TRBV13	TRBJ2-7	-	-	CASSLGGYEQYF	TGTGCCAGCAGCTTGGGGGGCTACGAGCAGTACTTC
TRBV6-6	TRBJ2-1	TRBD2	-	CASHRIAGVEQFF	TGTGCCAGCCACAGGATAGCGGGGGTTGAGCAGTTCTTC
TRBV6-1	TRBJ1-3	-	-	CASTHSGASTIYF	TGTGCCAGCACCCACTCTGGGGCCAGCACCATATATTTT
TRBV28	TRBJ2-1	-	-	CASSSAVLGSYNEQFF	TGTGCCAGCAGTTCCGCGGTCTTGGGCTCCTACAATGAGCAGTTCTTC
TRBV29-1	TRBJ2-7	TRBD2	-	CSGTAGGPPYEQYF	TGCAGCGGCACGGCGGGAGGGCCCCCCTACGAGCAGTACTTC
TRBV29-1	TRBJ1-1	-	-	CSVSRSRKRHTNTEAFF	TGCAGCGTTTCTAGAAGTAGAAAACGGCATACGAACACTGAAGCTTTCTTT
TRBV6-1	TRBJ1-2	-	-	CASSDTARVGGYTF	TGTGCCAGCAGCGATACTGCCAGGGTCGGTGGCTACACCTTC
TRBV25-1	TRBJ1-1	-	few	CATLGEASTEAFF	TGTGCCACCTTGGGGGAGGCGAGCACTGAAGCTTTCTTT
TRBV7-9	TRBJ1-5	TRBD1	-	CASSLAVGTGDNQPQHF	TGTGCCAGCAGCTTAGCGGTAGGGACAGGGGACAATCAGCCCCAGCATTTT
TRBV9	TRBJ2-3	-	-	CASSVGKRPTDTQYF	TGTGCCAGCAGCGTAGGTAAGCGGCCCACAGATACGCAGTATTTT
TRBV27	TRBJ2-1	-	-	CASSPTRGDEQFF	TGTGCCAGCAGTCCTACGCGCGGCGATGAGCAGTTCTTC
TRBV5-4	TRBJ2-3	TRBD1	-	CASSRTGTSTDTQYF	TGTGCCAGCAGCCGGACAGGGACTAGCACAGATACGCAGTATTTT
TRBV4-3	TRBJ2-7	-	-	CASSQDGSGGREQYF	TGCGCCAGCAGCCAAGATGGGAGCGGAGGACGCGAGCAGTACTTC
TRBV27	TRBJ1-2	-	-	CASSSRDSNYGYTF	TGTGCCAGCAGTTCCAGGGACTCTAACTATGGCTACACCTTC
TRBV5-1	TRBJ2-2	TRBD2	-	CASRWTSGSPNTGELFF	TGCGCCAGCCGATGGACTAGCGGGAGTCCGAACACCGGGGAGCTGTTTTTT
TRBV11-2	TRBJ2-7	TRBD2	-	CASSLDLSASGYEQYF	TGTGCCAGCAGCTTAGATCTCTCTGCTAGCGGTTACGAGCAGTACTTC
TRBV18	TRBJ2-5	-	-	CASSTRQGGETQYF	TGTGCCAGCTCAACACGACAGGGAGGAGAGACCCAGTACTTC
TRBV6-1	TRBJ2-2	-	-	CASTGHYNTGELFF	TGTGCCAGCACGGGACATTACAACACCGGGGAGCTGTTTTTT
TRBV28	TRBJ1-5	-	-	CASSDRVYNQPQHF	TGTGCCAGCAGTGACAGAGTTTACAATCAGCCCCAGCATTTT
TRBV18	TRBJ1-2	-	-	CASSHQGQTNYGYTF	TGTGCCAGCTCACACCAAGGACAGACTAACTATGGCTACACCTTC
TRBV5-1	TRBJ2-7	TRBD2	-	CASSLEGRAGRREQYF	TGCGCCAGCAGCTTGGAGGGGAGGGCAGGGAGACGGGAGCAGTACTTC
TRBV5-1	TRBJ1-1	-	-	CASSLVMAENTEAFF	TGCGCCAGCAGCTTGGTTATGGCAGAGAACACTGAAGCTTTCTTT
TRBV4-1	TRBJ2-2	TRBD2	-	CASSQEGLGTTGELFF	TGCGCCAGCAGCCAAGAAGGACTAGGGACTACCGGGGAGCTGTTTTTT
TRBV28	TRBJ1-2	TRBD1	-	CASSSRDRAPLGYTF	TGTGCCAGCAGTTCCCGGGACAGGGCCCCGTTGGGCTACACCTTC